The 14 T cell receptor beta chains below all came from one sample that was sequenced in a study of identical twins. A single record per CDR3 protein comes from TCRdb applying MiXCR to the 5' RACE reads. The sample lists 600,000 to 800,000 distinct CDR3 sequences, around 20% seen once, with 4.3% in the top ten. A further study also used this sample, focusing on T cells expressing NK-cell markers.

Material: PBMCs. The receptors were sampled from a woman under 30 in good health.

Turning to this clonotype: One end of the junction does not line up with germline, which may come from a read error. This chain uses TRBV12-3 or TRBV12-4 with TRBJ2-1, with 9 bases lining up with TRBD1. The CDR3 totals 14 residues. CDR3 in amino acids: CASRGDRVWDEHFF. CDR3 bases: TGTGCCAGCAGGGGGGACAGGGTATGGGATGAGCACTTCTTC.

The chain is built from TRBV29-1 and TRBJ2-1; 9 nucleotides align to TRBD1. J gave up 8 bases and V 6 bases, and 5 bases lay outside the gene matches. Germline assignment: CDR1 SQVTM and CDR2 ANQGSEA. This CDR3 has 12 residues. The CDR3 loop is CSVQGAVDEQFF. The CDR3 coding sequence is TGCAGCGTACAGGGGGCAGTCGATGAGCAGTTCTTC.

This clonotype was seen a handful of times. V usage is TRBV7-2 and J usage is TRBJ2-7; TRBD2 matches at 11 bases. Germline assignment: CDR1 SGHTA and CDR2 FQGNSA. The CDR3 is 17 residues long. J was trimmed by 2 bases and V by 3 bases; bases with no gene match: 9. The CDR3 DNA reads as TGTGCCAGCAGCTTTTTTTCCCTAGCGGGAGGTACCTACGAGCAGTACTTC. Its translation: CASSFFSLAGGTYEQYF.

The chain joins TRBV10-3 to TRBJ1-5; maybe TRBD1 (6 bases). V was shortened by 0 bases and J by 4 bases, with 10 bases between the two germline ends. This CDR3 region has 15 residues. Per the germline V gene, CDR1 is ENHRY and CDR2 is SYGVKD. CDR3 protein: CAISESGTLNQPQHF. Written as DNA, the CDR3 is TGTGCCATCAGTGAGTCGGGGACATTGAATCAGCCCCAGCATTTT.

The rearrangement joins TRBV11-2 to TRBJ2-1; a possible D gene is TRBD1 (6 bases). The CDR3 is 16 residues long. Germline V CDR1 and CDR2: SGHAT, FQNNGV. Trimming took off 5 bases at V and 8 bases at J, with 22 bases between the two ends. CDR3 bases: TGTGCCAGCAGCCACCGTGGGGGCGGAAGCACCCATGAGCAGTTCTTC. This sequence encodes CASSHRGGGSTHEQFF.

This clonotype was counted ten times or more. This chain joins TRBV12-3 or TRBV12-4 and TRBJ2-1, with D unresolved. CDR3 length: 12 residues. The V end was cut by 4 bases, the J end by 8 bases, with 9 bases between. The CDR3 DNA follows: TGTGCCAGCAGTTCGTTTAGCCATGAGCAGTTCTTC. This encodes CASSSFSHEQFF.

The DNA for the CDR3 is TGTGCCAGCAGCTTAGCGTGGGAGCAGTACTTC. Amino acid sequence: CASSLAWEQYF. This chain uses TRBV7-9 with TRBJ2-7; D gene unclear. With 0 bases removed from V and 7 bases from J, the gap between germline ends came to 4 bases. CDR1 and CDR2 (germline): SEHNR, FQNEAQ (reference sequence). This CDR3 spans 11 amino acids. The variable domain in full, completed from reference TRBV7-9 and TRBJ2-7, reads DTGVSQNPRHKITKRGQNVTFRCDPISEHNRLYWYRQTLGQGPEFLTYFQNEAQLEKSRLLSDRFSAERPKGSFSTLEIQRTEQGDSAMYLCASSLAWEQYFGPGTRLTVT.

This clonotype has just a few counts. The chain is built from TRBV5-1 and TRBJ2-1, with D possibly TRBD2 on 6 matching bases. Germline V gene lookup returns CDR1 SGHRS and CDR2 YFSETQ. The V end was cut by 0 bases, the J end by 9 bases, with 13 bases between. The CDR3 runs 14 residues. The CDR3 loop reads CASSLGPGEVEQFF. For the CDR3, the DNA is TGCGCCAGCAGCTTGGGTCCGGGAGAAGTTGAGCAGTTCTTC.

The J gene is TRBJ2-1, the V gene TRBV20-1, with TRBD2 identical over 8 bases. This CDR3 has 14 residues. CDR1 is DFQATT, CDR2 SNEGSKA, per germline (reference sequence). Losses at the gene ends were 0 bases for V and 12 bases for J; bases not matched to a gene: 10. The CDR3 DNA sequence: TGCAGTGCTAGAGAGATGGGCGGGGGGAGTACGCAGTTCTTC. Its translation is CSAREMGGGSTQFF.

The rearrangement links TRBV20-1 to TRBJ2-4; D is unclear. The V gene's germline CDR1 is DFQATT and CDR2 SNEGSKA (reference sequence). Trimming took 0 bases from V and 0 from J, leaving 12 bases between them. The CDR3 spans 16 residues. CDR3 nucleotide sequence: TGCAGTGCTAGAGATCCAAGTAGGACAGCCAAAAACATTCAGTACTTC. It is translated as CSARDPSRTAKNIQYF.

This clonotype was counted between two and nine times. V and J are TRBV9 and TRBJ2-7, with 10 bases fitting TRBD1. Germline loops: CDR1 SGDLS, CDR2 YYNGEE. There are 15 residues in the CDR3. Trimming took 3 bases from V and 2 from J; bases not matched to a gene: 5. CDR3 in amino acids: CASSAYGQGAYEQYF. The CDR3 DNA sequence: TGTGCCAGCAGCGCGTACGGACAGGGGGCCTACGAGCAGTACTTC.

This clonotype occurred a few times. The V call is TRBV20-1, the J call TRBJ2-7; 7 positions match TRBD2. Germline V gene lookup returns CDR1 DFQATT and CDR2 SNEGSKA (reference sequence). The CDR3 extends over 15 amino acids. Trimming cost V 0 bases and J 3 bases; bases outside gene matches: 8. CDR3 sequence (DNA): TGCAGTGCTAGAGATGGAGCGGGAACTTTCTACGAGCAGTACTTC. Translating it yields CSARDGAGTFYEQYF.

The gene calls are TRBV20-1 and TRBJ1-1, with a weak D call TRBD1 (6 bases). The CDR3 length is 12 residues. V was trimmed by 0 bases and J by 9 bases, leaving 11 bases between them. The V gene's germline CDR1 is DFQATT and CDR2 SNEGSKA (reference sequence). CDR3 coding DNA: TGCAGTGCTAGAGATCCCCAGGGGAAAGCTTTCTTT. This gives the protein CSARDPQGKAFF.

The V and J genes are TRBV7-8 and TRBJ1-1; D remains ambiguous. Germline CDR1 SGHVS, CDR2 FQNEAQ. V dropped 4 bases and J dropped 4 bases, with 13 bases sitting between them. This CDR3 contains 14 residues. CDR3 sequence reads: CASSWTVGSTEAFF. The CDR3 bases are TGTGCCAGCAGCTGGACCGTAGGTAGCACTGAAGCTTTCTTT.